This T cell receptor (beta chain) stems from a study of blood T cell repertoires in COVID-19. Per germline, CDR1 KGHDR and CDR2 SFDVKD. Between the trimmed V and J ends, which lost 9 bases and 8 bases, there was a span of 12 bases. CDR3 length equals 11 residues. This clone was seen a single time. As originally analysed: Scientists estimated how many nucleated cells there were by amplifying reference gene primers. Here immunoSEQ multiplex PCR was the method, and the copy in TCRdb shows in-frame clones only, minus some. The V and J calls and the clone size are those of that table, but D and trimming were determined from the DNA. The data show fewer than 200,000 clones, roughly 85% seen once.

The chain employs TRBV24-1 and TRBJ1-2; D is unclear. This TCR was sampled from a woman aged 55-70 years with acute or convalescent COVID-19. Sequenced: peripheral blood. The CDR3 is CATSGIEGYTF. The CDR3 nucleotides are TGTGCCACCTCCGGGATCGAGGGCTACACCTTC.